These T cell receptor beta chains were read from a single sample in a study of shared clonotypes between healthy human individuals. The repertoire was sequenced with immunoSEQ multiplex PCR; TCRdb's copy has only in-frame clones and lacks some. Here the sample spans some 790,000 clones, 55% to 80% being singletons. The sequenced material came from memory CD4+ T cells sorted from blood. These receptors originate from a woman aged 25 to 39 in good health. The CDR3 runs from the conserved cysteine through the conserved F or W. D genes are given only for firm matches. Size values are once, few and many counts, or a class for expanded clones, and some rows have none.

size	D	J	V	CDR3	DNA
-	TRBD2	TRBJ2-1	TRBV30	CAWGLAFEQFF	TGTGCCTGGGGACTAGCTTTTGAGCAGTTCTTC
-	-	TRBJ2-4	TRBV6-6	CASSYSGVGKNIQYF	TGTGCCAGCAGTTACTCGGGGGTGGGGAAAAACATTCAGTACTTC
-	TRBD2	TRBJ2-3	TRBV29-1	CSVVVVLAGVSDTQYF	TGCAGCGTTGTCGTCGTACTAGCGGGAGTATCAGATACGCAGTATTTT
-	TRBD1	TRBJ1-2	TRBV27	CASSLRQGGYGYTF	TGTGCCAGCAGTCTTCGACAGGGCGGCTATGGCTACACCTTC
-	TRBD2	TRBJ2-7	TRBV18	CASSPLTSGDYEQYF	TGTGCCAGCTCACCCCTGACTAGCGGGGACTACGAGCAGTACTTC
-	-	TRBJ2-7	TRBV28	CASSKTPFYEQYF	TGTGCCAGCAGCAAGACCCCATTCTACGAGCAGTACTTC
-	-	TRBJ2-7	TRBV28	CASTRAGVRSYEQYF	TGTGCCAGCACCCGCGCCGGGGTACGCTCCTACGAGCAGTACTTC
-	TRBD2	TRBJ2-1	TRBV27	CASRSSGRGTYNEQFF	TGTGCCAGCAGAAGTAGCGGGAGGGGGACCTACAATGAGCAGTTCTTC
-	-	TRBJ1-2	TRBV28	CASSRQLPYGYTF	TGTGCCAGCAGCCGACAGTTACCCTATGGCTACACCTTC
-	-	TRBJ1-2	TRBV28	CASSRTDRHGYTF	TGTGCCAGCAGCCGAACAGACAGGCATGGCTACACCTTC
-	-	TRBJ2-3	TRBV7-9	CASSKGSLSTDTQYF	TGTGCCAGCAGCAAGGGGAGTCTTAGCACAGATACGCAGTATTTT
-	-	TRBJ1-4	TRBV28	CASSLTGAANEKLFF	TGTGCCAGCAGTTTAACGGGCGCGGCTAATGAAAAACTGTTTTTT
-	TRBD2	TRBJ2-7	TRBV6-5	CASSYPGRSDEQYF	TGTGCCAGCAGTTATCCCGGGAGGAGCGACGAGCAGTACTTC
few	-	TRBJ1-3	TRBV5-1	CASSRLEANSGNTIYF	TGCGCCAGCAGCCGACTAGAGGCGAACTCTGGAAACACCATATATTTT
-	-	TRBJ2-7	TRBV27	CASSFAGTVYEQYF	TGTGCCAGCAGTTTTGCCGGAACAGTCTACGAGCAGTACTTC
-	TRBD2	TRBJ2-1	TRBV7-2	CASSLAASGRSQGYNEQFF	TGTGCCAGCAGCTTAGCAGCTAGCGGGAGAAGTCAAGGCTACAATGAGCAGTTCTTC